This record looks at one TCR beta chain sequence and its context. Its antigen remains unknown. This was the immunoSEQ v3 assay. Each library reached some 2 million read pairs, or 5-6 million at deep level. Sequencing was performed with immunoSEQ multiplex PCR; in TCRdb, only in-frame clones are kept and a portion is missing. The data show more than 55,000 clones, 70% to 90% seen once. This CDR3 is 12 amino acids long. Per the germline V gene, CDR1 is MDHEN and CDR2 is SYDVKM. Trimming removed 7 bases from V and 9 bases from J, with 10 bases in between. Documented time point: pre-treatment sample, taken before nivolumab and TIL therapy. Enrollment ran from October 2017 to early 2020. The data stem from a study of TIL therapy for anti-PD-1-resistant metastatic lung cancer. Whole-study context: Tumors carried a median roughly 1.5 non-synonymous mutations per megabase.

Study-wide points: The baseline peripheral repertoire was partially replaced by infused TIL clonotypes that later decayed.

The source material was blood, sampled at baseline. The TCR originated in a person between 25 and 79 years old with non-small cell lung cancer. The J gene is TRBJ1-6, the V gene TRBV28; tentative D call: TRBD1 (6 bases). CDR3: CASTTGPSPLHF. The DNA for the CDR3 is TGTGCCAGCACCACAGGGCCTTCACCCCTCCACTTT. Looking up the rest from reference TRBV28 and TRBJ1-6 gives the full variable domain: DVKVTQSSRYLVKRTGEKVFLECVQDMDHENMFWYRQDPGLGLRLIYFSYDVKMKEKGDIPEGYSVSREKKERFSLILESASTNQTSMYLCASTTGPSPLHFGNGTRLTVT.